This TCR beta chain was obtained from a study of blood T cells in healthy people across ages. As for the study in general: There was about one barcoded beta molecule captured by template switching per two T cells.

The V gene's germline CDR1 is SEHNR and CDR2 FQNEAQ (reference sequence). V was pared by 5 bases and J by 6 bases, with 9 bases of the junction left unmatched. The CDR3 is made up of 15 amino acids. At least 5.5 micrograms of total RNA were extracted per sample. The authors ran a second PCR of roughly 6 to 12 cycles using a sample-barcoded 5' primer and a J-beta primer mix. A single record per CDR3 protein comes from TCRdb applying MiXCR to the 5' RACE reads. The sample lists about 830,000 distinct CDR3 sequences; 58% were seen once. As to this clonotype: Its antigen remains unknown.

Regarding the study as a whole: The study found more naive CD4+ cells and higher diversity in long-lived than aged donors. PBMCs that were unsorted prevented a conclusive naive versus antigen-experienced comparison.

The rearrangement links TRBV7-9 to TRBJ2-3; the match to TRBD2 covers 9 bases. Sequences were obtained from blood. This receptor was identified in a man aged 25-45 years in good health. CDR3 region: CASSPAGGTSDTQYF. In nucleotides, the CDR3 is TGTGCCAGCAGCCCCGCGGGAGGGACGTCGGATACGCAGTATTTT.